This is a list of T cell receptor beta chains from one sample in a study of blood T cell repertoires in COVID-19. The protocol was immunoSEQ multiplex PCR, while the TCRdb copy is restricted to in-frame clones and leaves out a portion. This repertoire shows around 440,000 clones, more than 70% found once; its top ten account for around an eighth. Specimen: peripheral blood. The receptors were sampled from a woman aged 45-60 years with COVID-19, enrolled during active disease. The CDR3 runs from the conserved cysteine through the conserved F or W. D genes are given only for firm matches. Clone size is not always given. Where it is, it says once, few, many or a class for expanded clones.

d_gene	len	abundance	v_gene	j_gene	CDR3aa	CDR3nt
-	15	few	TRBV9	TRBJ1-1	CASSESLTGNTEAFF	TGTGCCAGCAGCGAATCCCTGACAGGGAACACTGAAGCTTTCTTT
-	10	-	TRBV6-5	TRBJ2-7	CASGLYEQYF	TGTGCCAGCGGACTTTACGAGCAGTACTTC
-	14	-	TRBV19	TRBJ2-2	CASKQGSDTGELFF	TGTGCCAGTAAACAGGGATCGGACACCGGGGAGCTGTTTTTT
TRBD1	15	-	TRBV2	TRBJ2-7	CASSVRRTGGYEQYF	TGTGCCAGCAGTGTTCGTCGGACAGGGGGCTACGAGCAGTACTTC
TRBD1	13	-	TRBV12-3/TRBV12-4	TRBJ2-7	CASRLDRGSEQYF	TGTGCCAGCAGACTCGACAGGGGGAGCGAGCAGTACTTC
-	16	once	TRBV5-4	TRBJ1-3	CASSRWGGVSGNTIYF	TGTGCCAGCAGCCGATGGGGGGGAGTCTCTGGAAACACCATATATTTT
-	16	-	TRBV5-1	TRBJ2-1	CASSLFGGGAYNEQFF	TGCGCCAGCAGCTTGTTTGGTGGGGGCGCCTACAATGAGCAGTTCTTC
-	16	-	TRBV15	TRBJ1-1	CATSRDRSPRGTEAFF	TGTGCCACCAGCAGAGATAGAAGTCCACGAGGGACTGAAGCTTTCTTT
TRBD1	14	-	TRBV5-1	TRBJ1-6	CASSRRTGVSPLHF	TGCGCCAGCAGCAGGCGGACAGGGGTTTCACCCCTCCACTTT
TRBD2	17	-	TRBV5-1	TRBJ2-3	CASSLERGGRSTDTQYF	TGCGCCAGCAGCTTGGAGCGGGGGGGCCGTAGCACAGATACGCAGTATTTT
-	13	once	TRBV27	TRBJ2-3	CASSPSRADTQYF	TGTGCCAGCAGCCCTTCGCGGGCAGATACGCAGTATTTT
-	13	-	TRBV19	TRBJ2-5	CASSTSRGETQYF	TGTGCCAGTAGTACCTCAAGGGGAGAGACCCAGTACTTC
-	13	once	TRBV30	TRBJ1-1	CAWDRGMNTEAFF	TGTGCCTGGGACCGGGGAATGAACACTGAAGCTTTCTTT
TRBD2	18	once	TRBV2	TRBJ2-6	CASTIYSGPRTGANVLTF	TGTGCCAGCACCATCTATAGCGGGCCACGCACTGGGGCCAACGTCCTGACTTTC
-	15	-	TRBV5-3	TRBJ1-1	CARSWAQGMNTEAFF	TGTGCCAGAAGCTGGGCCCAGGGGATGAACACTGAAGCTTTCTTT
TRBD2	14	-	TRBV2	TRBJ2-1	CAAQRGGSYNEQFF	TGTGCCGCCCAGCGGGGGGGTTCCTACAATGAGCAGTTCTTC
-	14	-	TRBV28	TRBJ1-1	CASSINRVNTEAFF	TGTGCCAGCAGTATCAACAGGGTTAACACTGAAGCTTTCTTT
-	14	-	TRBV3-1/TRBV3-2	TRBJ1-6	CASSQAQGRSPLHF	TGTGCCAGCAGCCAAGCCCAGGGGAGATCACCCCTCCACTTT
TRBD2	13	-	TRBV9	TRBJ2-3	CASSPGGADTQYF	TGTGCCAGCAGCCCGGGGGGGGCAGATACGCAGTATTTT
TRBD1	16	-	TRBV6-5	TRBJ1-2	CASSYRRQGLNYGYTF	TGTGCCAGCAGTTATAGGAGACAGGGGTTGAACTATGGCTACACCTTC
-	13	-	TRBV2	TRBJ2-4	CASSRRGSGIQYF	TGTGCCAGCAGTCGGCGAGGGTCAGGCATTCAGTACTTC
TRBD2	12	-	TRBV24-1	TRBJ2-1	CATARGAYEQFF	TGTGCCACCGCGCGGGGGGCGTATGAGCAGTTCTTC
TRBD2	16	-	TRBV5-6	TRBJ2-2	CASSPGLASGTGELFF	TGTGCCAGCAGCCCCGGACTAGCTTCTGGCACCGGGGAGCTGTTTTTT
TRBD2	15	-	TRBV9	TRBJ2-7	CASSVSRGLADEQYF	TGTGCCAGCAGCGTAAGTAGGGGACTAGCGGACGAGCAGTACTTC
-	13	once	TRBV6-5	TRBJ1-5	CASRFLPYQPQHF	TGTGCCAGCAGATTTCTACCTTATCAGCCCCAGCATTTT
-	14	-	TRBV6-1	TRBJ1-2	CASSEAQGTYGYTF	TGTGCCAGCAGTGAAGCGCAGGGGACCTATGGCTACACCTTC
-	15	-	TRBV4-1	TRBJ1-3	CASKGEGWSGNTIYF	TGCGCCAGCAAAGGGGAGGGATGGTCTGGAAACACCATATATTTT
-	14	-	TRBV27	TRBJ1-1	CASSSTRGDTEAFF	TGTGCCAGCAGTTCGACTCGAGGAGACACTGAAGCTTTCTTT
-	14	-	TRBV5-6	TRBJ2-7	CASSSLAGFYEQYF	TGTGCCAGCAGTTCCCTGGCCGGGTTCTACGAGCAGTACTTC
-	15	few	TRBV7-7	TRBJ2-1	CASSLGLGGNNEQFF	TGTGCCAGCAGCTTGGGTCTTGGGGGGAACAATGAGCAGTTCTTC
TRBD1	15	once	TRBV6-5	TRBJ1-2	CASTLGQELNYGYTF	TGTGCCAGCACCTTGGGACAGGAGCTTAACTATGGCTACACCTTC
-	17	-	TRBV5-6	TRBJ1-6	CASSVRTDLNYNSPLHF	TGTGCCAGCAGCGTACGGACAGACCTTAACTATAATTCACCCCTCCACTTT
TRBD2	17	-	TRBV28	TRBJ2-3	CASSLWSSGADTDTQYF	TGTGCCAGCAGTTTATGGTCTAGCGGGGCCGACACAGATACGCAGTATTTT
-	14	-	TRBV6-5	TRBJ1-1	CASSTTGFSTEAFF	TGTGCCAGCAGCACCACAGGGTTCAGCACTGAAGCTTTCTTT
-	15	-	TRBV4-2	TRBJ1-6	CASSQDWGEDSPLHF	TGTGCCAGCAGCCAAGATTGGGGAGAAGACTCACCCCTCCACTTT
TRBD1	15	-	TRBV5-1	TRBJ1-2	CASSLEGQVSYGYTF	TGCGCCAGCAGCTTGGAAGGACAGGTGTCCTATGGCTACACCTTC
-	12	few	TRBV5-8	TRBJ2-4	CASSPRQVIQYF	TGTGCCAGCAGCCCCCGACAGGTCATTCAGTACTTC
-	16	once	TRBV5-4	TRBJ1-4	CASSDILGPTNEKLFF	TGTGCCAGCAGCGATATATTGGGGCCAACTAATGAAAAACTGTTTTTT
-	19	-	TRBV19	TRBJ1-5	CASSSPIQGGGTDNQPQHF	TGTGCCAGTAGTTCCCCGATTCAGGGAGGGGGAACTGACAATCAGCCCCAGCATTTT
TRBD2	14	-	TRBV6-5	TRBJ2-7	CASTPGPAGGEQYF	TGTGCCAGCACCCCAGGACCAGCGGGGGGAGAGCAGTACTTC
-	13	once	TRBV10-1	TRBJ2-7	CASSESSRYEQYF	TGCGCCAGCAGTGAGTCGAGCCGCTACGAGCAGTACTTC
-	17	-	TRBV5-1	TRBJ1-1	CASSLGPRGAGDTEAFF	TGCGCCAGCAGCTTGGGGCCTCGGGGGGCTGGCGACACTGAAGCTTTCTTT
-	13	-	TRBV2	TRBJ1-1	CASRQGRGTEAFF	TGTGCCAGCAGGCAGGGTCGCGGCACTGAAGCTTTCTTT
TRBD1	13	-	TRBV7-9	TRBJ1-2	CASSARTGAGYTF	TGTGCCAGCAGCGCCCGGACAGGGGCCGGCTACACCTTC
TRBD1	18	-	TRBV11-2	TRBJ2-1	CASSLPTGGQGSYNEQFF	TGTGCCAGCAGCTTACCCACCGGGGGACAGGGCTCCTACAATGAGCAGTTCTTC
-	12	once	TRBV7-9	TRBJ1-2	CASSSLGEPATF	TGTGCCAGCAGCTCCCTCGGGGAGCCCGCGACCTTC
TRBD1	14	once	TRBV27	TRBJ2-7	CASSSTGYTYEQYF	TGTGCCAGCAGTTCGACAGGGTACACCTACGAGCAGTACTTC
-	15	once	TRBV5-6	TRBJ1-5	CASSLLRASNQPQHF	TGTGCCAGCAGCTTGCTGAGGGCCAGCAATCAGCCCCAGCATTTT